A single sample is the source of the 16 T cell receptor beta chains below, sequenced in a study of blood T cell repertoires in COVID-19. Sequencing used immunoSEQ multiplex PCR; TCRdb keeps in-frame clones, though not all of them. The sample yields roughly 260,000 clones, around 87% seen once. Source material: peripheral blood. The receptors come from a woman between 50 and 59 years old with acute or convalescent COVID-19.

V and J are TRBV28 and TRBJ2-7; 8 nucleotides match TRBD1. The V gene end was trimmed by 10 bases and the J gene end by 3 bases; junction bases not matched to a gene: 11. Germline V gene sequence: CDR1 MDHEN, CDR2 SYDVKM. The length of the CDR3 is 14 residues. The CDR3 loop is CATLTGTGRYEQYF. DNA for the CDR3: TGTGCCACCTTAACCGGGACAGGACGCTACGAGCAGTACTTC.

The rearrangement links TRBV13 to TRBJ1-2, with 12 bases that match TRBD1. CDR3 length: 17 residues. CDR1 is PRHDT, CDR2 FYEKMQ, per germline (reference sequence). V shed 0 bases, J shed 2 bases, and the junction held 4 bases outside the gene matches. This CDR3 is CASSLGGTGGQNYGYTF. The CDR3 DNA is TGTGCCAGCAGCTTAGGGGGGACAGGGGGCCAGAACTATGGCTACACCTTC.

This chain links TRBV6-2 or TRBV6-3 with TRBJ1-4, with 7 positions matching TRBD1. The V and J ends lost 4 bases and 6 bases, in that order; junction bases with no gene match: 8. Germline V gene sequence: CDR1 MNHEY, CDR2 SVGEGT. This CDR3 is 15 amino acids long. CDR3 sequence reads: CASSSIRQGHEKLFF. CDR3 DNA sequence: TGTGCCAGCAGTTCGATTCGACAGGGTCATGAAAAACTGTTTTTT.

This clone was counted once. The chain combines TRBV19 with TRBJ2-1, with 7 positions matching TRBD2. J gave up 10 bases and V 2 bases, and 11 bases lay outside the gene matches. The germline V gene encodes CDR1 LNHDA and CDR2 SQIVND (reference sequence). The CDR3 runs to 15 residues. The CDR3 region has the DNA TGTGCCAGTAGTATACGGCGGGAGAGGGGAAGGGAGCAGTTCTTC. Translation: CASSIRRERGREQFF.

The gene calls are TRBV14 and TRBJ1-2; maybe TRBD1 (6 bases). Trimming removed 1 base at V and 8 bases at J, with 14 bases between. Germline V gene lookup returns CDR1 SGHDN and CDR2 FVKESK. This CDR3 contains 14 residues. The CDR3 DNA is TGTGCCAGCAGCCAAGGGTCAGGGGTCTCGGGCTACACCTTC. This gives the protein CASSQGSGVSGYTF.

This chain connects TRBV28 to TRBJ2-1; a possible D gene is TRBD2 (5 bases). Germline lookup yields CDR1 MDHEN and CDR2 SYDVKM. Trimming cost V 7 bases and J 3 bases, with 19 bases left between them. This CDR3 comprises 16 residues. Written as DNA, the CDR3 is TGTGCCAGCACCACGGCATTAGCGAGCCACTACAATGAGCAGTTCTTC. This translates into CASTTALASHYNEQFF. Looking up the rest from reference TRBV28 and TRBJ2-1 gives the full variable domain: DVKVTQSSRYLVKRTGEKVFLECVQDMDHENMFWYRQDPGLGLRLIYFSYDVKMKEKGDIPEGYSVSREKKERFSLILESASTNQTSMYLCASTTALASHYNEQFFGPGTRLTVL.

The chain is built from TRBV28 and TRBJ1-1; D remains unclear. The CDR3 runs 11 residues. Germline CDR1 MDHEN, CDR2 SYDVKM. V was cut by 3 bases and J by 5 bases, with 4 bases left in between. CDR3 loop: CASSFGTEAFF. As DNA, the CDR3 is TGTGCCAGCAGTTTCGGGACTGAAGCTTTCTTT.

In DNA form, the CDR3 reads TGTGCCAGCAGCTTAAGCGGCACCAACACTGAAGCTTTCTTT. Translated: CASSLSGTNTEAFF. J is TRBJ1-1 and V is TRBV7-3; the D is unclear. This CDR3 has 14 residues. Trimming cost V 1 base and J 2 bases, with 8 bases left between them. Germline V gene lookup returns CDR1 SGHTA and CDR2 FQGTGA.

The chain is built from TRBV6-4 and TRBJ2-6; D remains ambiguous. Germline-derived CDR1 and CDR2 are MRHNA and SNTAGT. Trimming took off 8 bases at V and 1 base at J, with 9 bases between the two ends. The CDR3 length is 14 residues. The CDR3 DNA reads as TGTGCCAGCGGGCCCATGTCTGGGGCCAACGTCCTGACTTTC. Translated, it gives CASGPMSGANVLTF.

This chain connects TRBV6-5 to TRBJ1-4; TRBD1 is a possible D gene (6 bases). Germline CDR1 and CDR2: MNHEY and SVGAGI. The V end lost 5 bases, the J end lost 8 bases, and 15 bases lay between the germline ends. This CDR3 comprises 14 residues. In DNA, the CDR3 is TGTGCCAGCAGTACCCAGGGGACACGAGAAAAACTGTTTTTT. Its translation: CASSTQGTREKLFF.

The chain joins TRBV7-3 to TRBJ2-1; the D gene is possibly TRBD2 (6 bases). V was trimmed by 0 bases and J by 3 bases, leaving 12 bases between them. The CDR3 spans 16 residues. Germline V gene data show CDR1 as SGHTA and CDR2 as FQGTGA. In nucleotides, the CDR3 is TGTGCCAGCAGCTTAACTGTGGGAGGCAGCTACAATGAGCAGTTCTTC. Translating it yields CASSLTVGGSYNEQFF.

V usage is TRBV7-2 and J usage is TRBJ1-5, with D unresolved. Germline V lookup: CDR1 SGHTA, CDR2 FQGNSA. The V end lost 5 bases, the J end lost 0 bases, and 5 bases lay between the germline ends. The CDR3 loop spans 13 amino acids. This CDR3 is CASSLNSNQPQHF. In nucleotides, the CDR3 is TGTGCCAGCAGCCTTAATAGCAATCAGCCCCAGCATTTT. Complete variable domain (other parts from reference TRBV7-2 and TRBJ1-5): GAGVSQSPSNKVTEKGKDVELRCDPISGHTALYWYRQSLGQGLEFLIYFQGNSAPDKSGLPSDRFSAERTGGSVSTLTIQRTQQEDSAVYLCASSLNSNQPQHFGDGTRLSIL.

The chain is built from TRBV28 and TRBJ2-7; D may be TRBD2 (5 bases). The CDR3 extends over 13 amino acids. In germline, CDR1 is MDHEN, CDR2 SYDVKM. V lost 5 bases, J lost 3 bases, and 11 bases lay in between. The DNA for the CDR3 is TGTGCCAGCAGTCCTGGCGGGCGCTACGAGCAGTACTTC. Translating it yields CASSPGGRYEQYF.

The chain is built from TRBV3-1 (or the pseudogene TRBV3-2) and TRBJ1-5; D perhaps matches TRBD1 (5 bases). The CDR3 runs to 13 residues. The V gene's germline CDR1 is LGHDT and CDR2 YNNKEL (reference sequence). Trimming removed 1 base at V and 6 bases at J, with 7 bases between. The CDR3 protein is CASSQARGQPQHF. The CDR3 nucleotides read TGTGCCAGCAGCCAAGCAAGGGGTCAGCCCCAGCATTTT.

The V gene is TRBV9, the J gene TRBJ2-1; 12 nucleotides line up with TRBD1. V lost 0 bases to trimming and J lost 9 bases; unmatched junction nucleotides: 4. This CDR3 region has 15 residues. In germline, CDR1 is SGDLS, CDR2 YYNGEE. The CDR3 DNA reads as TGTGCCAGCAGCGTAGCGGGACAGGGGGCTAGTGAGCAGTTCTTC. Amino acid sequence: CASSVAGQGASEQFF.

The V and J genes are TRBV15 and TRBJ1-5, with 8 bases identical to TRBD1. The J segment lost 0 bases and the V segment lost 8 bases, leaving 9 bases of the junction unmatched. The length of the CDR3 is 16 residues. CDR1 is LNHNV, CDR2 YYDKDF, per germline (reference sequence). The CDR3 bases are TGTGCCACCTCCCGGACAGGGATCAGTAGCAATCAGCCCCAGCATTTT. Its protein product is CATSRTGISSNQPQHF.